Shown below are 9 T cell receptor beta chains from a single sample sequenced in a study of cytomegalovirus exposure and HLA in healthy donors. The PCR used 60 Vbeta and 13 Jbeta primers. Method: immunoSEQ multiplex PCR; TCRdb's copy keeps in-frame clones and lacks some. There are about 95,000 clones in the sample; over 75% occur only once, and roughly 4.8% lies in the top ten. The sequencing sample was made of PBMCs. Source of these receptors: a young man in good health and CMV-seropositive.

This clone was recorded once. This chain links TRBV7-9 with TRBJ1-2, with 11 bases matching TRBD1. The trim removed 5 bases at V and 8 bases at J, leaving 7 bases unmatched. CDR3 length: 14 residues. CDR1 is SEHNR and CDR2 is FQNEAQ in the germline V gene (reference sequence). CDR3 residues: CASSRGQGASGYTF. The CDR3 nucleotides are TGTGCCAGCAGCCGCGGACAGGGGGCGAGCGGCTACACCTTC.

This clone was detected once. The V call is TRBV7-2, the J call TRBJ2-1; 7 nucleotides line up with TRBD2. The germline gives CDR1 SGHTA, CDR2 FQGNSA. V trimming: 1 base; J trimming: 2 bases; junction bases outside the gene matches: 5. This CDR3 has 16 amino acids. The CDR3 spells CASSLVGGATYNEQFF. The CDR3 DNA sequence: TGTGCCAGCAGCTTAGTGGGAGGGGCGACCTACAATGAGCAGTTCTTC.

The rearrangement joins TRBV4-1 to TRBJ1-3, with D unresolved. The germline V gene has CDR1 MGHRA and CDR2 YSYEKL. This CDR3 has 16 residues. The ends were cut back, 4 bases at V and 0 bases at J, with 13 bases in the middle. Here the CDR3 reads CASSRGGIVSGNTIYF. CDR3 nucleotides: TGCGCCAGCAGCCGGGGAGGGATTGTCTCTGGAAACACCATATATTTT.

The chain uses TRBV5-1 and TRBJ1-3, with 8 positions matching TRBD1. V lost 1 base to trimming and J lost 2 bases; unmatched junction nucleotides: 2. CDR1 and CDR2 from the germline V gene are SGHRS and YFSETQ. This CDR3 is built from 15 residues. CDR3 sequence reads: CASSLQGAAGNTIYF. CDR3 nucleotide sequence: TGCGCCAGCAGCTTGCAGGGGGCGGCTGGAAACACCATATATTTT. Combining the CDR3 with reference TRBV5-1 and TRBJ1-3 gives the whole variable domain KAGVTQTPRYLIKTRGQQVTLSCSPISGHRSVSWYQQTPGQGLQFLFEYFSETQRNKGNFPGRFSGRQFSNSRSEMNVSTLELGDSALYLCASSLQGAAGNTIYFGEGSWLTVV.

The chain recombines TRBV5-4 with TRBJ2-7, with D hard to call. Trimming took 0 bases from V and 0 from J, leaving 4 bases between them. The CDR3 is 13 residues long. Germline-derived CDR1 and CDR2 are SGHNT and YYREEE (reference sequence). Written as DNA, the CDR3 is TGTGCCAGCAGCTTGGGGAGCTCCTACGAGCAGTACTTC. Residues: CASSLGSSYEQYF.

A remark on this clone: Relative to the germline gene, one junction end is altered; a read error may explain this. The chain couples TRBV5-1 to TRBJ1-4, with 9 bases matching TRBD1. CDR1 is SGHRS and CDR2 is YFSETQ in the germline V gene. This CDR3 has 16 residues. CDR3 amino acids: CASTGTGPPGNEELFF. For the CDR3, the DNA is TGCGCCAGTACCGGGACAGGGCCCCCTGGTAATGAAGAACTGTTTTTT.

This sequence joins TRBV25-1 and TRBJ2-5; 7 positions agree with TRBD1. The junction had 9 bases not matched to a gene; V was cut back by 4 bases and J by 4 bases. The germline V gene has CDR1 MGHDK and CDR2 SYGVNS. This CDR3 spans 15 amino acids. The DNA for the CDR3 is TGTGCCAGCAGTGTTGAAGGGGGCAGGCTAGAGACCCAGTACTTC. Translation: CASSVEGGRLETQYF.

Worth noting for this clone: The germline gene is not matched at one end of the junction; a read error may be the cause. This chain links TRBV7-7 with TRBJ2-2; 8 bases map to TRBD2. This CDR3 contains 14 residues. CDR1 is SSHAT, CDR2 FNYEAQ, per germline (reference sequence). CDR3 nucleotides: TGTGCTAGCAGCCCCATGGCGGGAGGCGGGGAGCTGTTTTTT. Its translation: CASSPMAGGGELFF. Full variable domain (remainder filled in from reference TRBV7-7 and TRBJ2-2): GAGVSQSPRYKVTKRGQDVTLRCDPISSHATLYWYQQALGQGPEFLTYFNYEAQPDKSGLPSDRFSAERPEGSISTLTIQRTEQRDSAMYRCASSPMAGGGELFFGEGSRLTVL.

This chain uses TRBV6-1 with TRBJ1-5, with D hard to call. The CDR3 has 14 residues. V was clipped by 8 bases and J by 0 bases, with 11 bases between them. Germline V gene lookup returns CDR1 MNHNS and CDR2 SASEGT. CDR3 sequence reads: CASETDYSNQPQHF. The DNA for the CDR3 is TGTGCCAGCGAAACAGATTATAGCAATCAGCCCCAGCATTTT.